Below are 32 T cell receptor beta chains sequenced from a single sample in a study of blood T cells in healthy people across ages. Sample-barcoded 5' priming and a J-beta primer mix drove a second PCR of roughly 6 to 12 cycles. Using its own MiXCR run on the 5' RACE reads, TCRdb lists one record per CDR3 protein. The sample contains 1.5 million to 2 million distinct CDR3 sequences, less than 50% of which appear only once. Sequenced: blood. These receptors all stem from a woman aged 40 to 50 in good health.

V and J are TRBV20-1 and TRBJ2-1; the D is unclear. The CDR3 extends over 13 amino acids. The V end was cut by 6 bases, the J end by 8 bases, with 17 bases between. The germline V gene encodes CDR1 DFQATT and CDR2 SNEGSKA (reference sequence). The CDR3 reads CSAERVSYDEQFF. The CDR3 DNA is TGCAGTGCAGAGCGCGTATCGTACGATGAGCAGTTCTTC.

The V and J genes are TRBV20-1 and TRBJ2-7; TRBD2 might be the D (6 bases). The V and J ends lost 2 bases and 7 bases respectively, with 9 bases between them. CDR1 and CDR2 from the germline V gene are DFQATT and SNEGSKA (reference sequence). The CDR3 is made up of 11 amino acids. The CDR3 DNA reads as TGCAGTGCTAGACAGAGCGGGGAGCAGTACTTC. Translated, it gives CSARQSGEQYF.

The rearrangement joins TRBV11-2 to TRBJ2-7; 8 bases align to TRBD1. Losses at the gene ends were 3 bases for V and 2 bases for J; bases not matched to a gene: 9. CDR1 is SGHAT and CDR2 is FQNNGV in the germline V gene. There are 16 residues in the CDR3. CDR3 amino acids: CASSFRKGRGPYEQYF. DNA for the CDR3: TGTGCCAGCAGCTTTCGTAAGGGCAGGGGGCCCTACGAGCAGTACTTC.

V is TRBV29-1 and J is TRBJ2-3; maybe TRBD1 (5 bases). V lost 5 bases and J 2 bases, leaving 11 bases between the germline ends. CDR3 length equals 13 residues. Germline-derived CDR1 and CDR2 are SQVTM and ANQGSEA. In nucleotides, the CDR3 is TGCAGCGTTAGGGGCAGTTCCACAGATACGCAGTATTTT. Translated, it gives CSVRGSSTDTQYF.

The sample holds many counts of this clonotype. The chain joins TRBV6-5 to TRBJ2-4, with D unclear. Germline V lookup: CDR1 MNHEY, CDR2 SVGAGI. The CDR3 sequence is 11 residues long. Trimming cost V 2 bases and J 5 bases, with 1 base left between them. The CDR3 region has the DNA TGTGCCAGCAGTTACCAAAACATTCAGTACTTC. This encodes CASSYQNIQYF.

V usage is TRBV4-2 and J usage is TRBJ2-3; 11 bases agree with TRBD2. CDR3 length equals 17 residues. Germline CDR1 LGHNA, CDR2 YNFKEQ. The V gene end was trimmed by 1 base and the J gene end by 4 bases; junction bases not matched to a gene: 7. CDR3 sequence: CASSQGVAGGLADTQYF. Written as DNA, the CDR3 is TGTGCCAGCAGCCAAGGGGTAGCGGGGGGGCTTGCAGATACGCAGTATTTT.

The chain carries TRBV3-1 and TRBJ2-1; D is unclear. Germline lookup yields CDR1 LGHDT and CDR2 YNNKEL (reference sequence). V was shortened by 1 base and J by 10 bases, with 11 bases between the two germline ends. CDR3 length: 13 residues. As DNA, the CDR3 is TGTGCCAGCAGCCAAGTGGGCTACCTAGAGCAGTTCTTC. It translates to CASSQVGYLEQFF.

The CDR3 DNA sequence: TGTGCCAGCAGTGAAACCGGGCTCTCCTTCGGGACCTACGAGCAGTACTTC. Translated: CASSETGLSFGTYEQYF. V usage is TRBV6-1 and J usage is TRBJ2-7; weak D call: TRBD2 (5 bases). Trimming pared 2 bases from V and 2 bases from J, leaving 19 bases between. The V gene's germline CDR1 is MNHNS and CDR2 SASEGT. This CDR3 is built from 17 residues.

V and J are TRBV4-3 and TRBJ1-4; possibly TRBD1 for D (5 bases). This CDR3 comprises 14 residues. Germline CDR1 is LGHNA and CDR2 is YSLEER. The ends were cut back, 6 bases at V and 8 bases at J, with 16 bases in the middle. The DNA for the CDR3 is TGCGCCAGCAGTCGAGGGGCTGAGGAGGAAAAACTGTTTTTT. Translated, it gives CASSRGAEEEKLFF.

This clonotype was seen more than once but under ten times. This sequence joins TRBV28 and TRBJ2-3, with 11 nucleotides matching TRBD2. The germline CDR1 and CDR2 sequences are MDHEN and SYDVKM. With 7 bases clipped from V and 3 bases from J, the junction kept 3 bases outside the gene matches. The CDR3 runs to 14 residues. The DNA for the CDR3 is TGTGCCAGCACCGTAGCGGGGGGGACAGATACGCAGTATTTT. Protein sequence: CASTVAGGTDTQYF.

J is TRBJ2-7 and V is TRBV6-6; 9 nucleotides align to TRBD1. The trim removed 2 bases at V and 6 bases at J, leaving 5 bases unmatched. Looked up from germline, CDR1 is MNHNY and CDR2 is SVGAGI (reference sequence). The CDR3 loop spans 14 amino acids. CDR3 sequence: CASSYRTGASEQYF. As DNA, the CDR3 is TGTGCCAGCAGTTACCGGACAGGGGCGAGCGAGCAGTACTTC.

This clonotype occurred a few times. This rearrangement joins TRBV6-2 or TRBV6-3 to TRBJ1-2, with 10 bases aligning to TRBD1. This CDR3 has 14 residues. From germline, CDR1 is MNHEY and CDR2 SVGEGT. Trimming cost V 6 bases and J 4 bases; bases outside gene matches: 5. CDR3 residues: CASSPDRGIYGYTF. The DNA of the CDR3 is TGTGCCAGCAGCCCGGACAGGGGGATCTATGGCTACACCTTC.

The chain employs TRBV12-3 or TRBV12-4 and TRBJ2-5; D perhaps matches TRBD2 (5 bases). Trimming took off 6 bases at V and 5 bases at J, with 16 bases between the two ends. The CDR3 totals 14 residues. The CDR3 DNA follows: TGTGCCAGCAGCTCTCAATTATCGGGGGAGACCCAGTACTTC. It translates to CASSSQLSGETQYF.

The V gene is TRBV29-1, the J gene TRBJ2-3; TRBD2 matches 8 bases. In germline, CDR1 is SQVTM, CDR2 ANQGSEA. Losses at the gene ends were 4 bases for V and 10 bases for J; bases not matched to a gene: 10. This CDR3 has 13 residues. CDR3 loop: CSVAWSERGSQYF. CDR3 sequence (DNA): TGCAGCGTTGCGTGGTCTGAGCGGGGGTCGCAGTATTTT.

The chain carries TRBV28 and TRBJ2-6, with no clear D. The CDR3 is 18 amino acids. Germline V gene data show CDR1 as MDHEN and CDR2 as SYDVKM. The ends were cut back, 3 bases at V and 0 bases at J, with 15 bases in the middle. The CDR3 DNA sequence: TGTGCCAGCAGTTTTTATGGCAGGACCAGCTCTGGGGCCAACGTCCTGACTTTC. Encoded protein: CASSFYGRTSSGANVLTF.

The table lists this clonotype with a few counts. V usage is TRBV7-2 and J usage is TRBJ2-5; D unresolved. The J call may be incorrect, as the DNA end agrees better with TRBJ2-7. The V gene's germline CDR1 is SGHTA and CDR2 FQGNSA. The CDR3 loop spans 12 amino acids. The CDR3 protein is CASSYNLYEQYF. The CDR3 DNA reads TGTGCCAGCAGCTATAATCTTTACGAGCAGTACTTC.

This clonotype has just a few counts. The rearrangement links TRBV5-1 to TRBJ2-5, with 8 bases matching TRBD2. The trim removed 4 bases at V and 2 bases at J, leaving 7 bases unmatched. The length of the CDR3 is 15 residues. Germline V gene data show CDR1 as SGHRS and CDR2 as YFSETQ. The CDR3 region has the DNA TGCGCCAGCAGCCCAATCACTAGCGGACAAGAGACCCAGTACTTC. Encoded protein: CASSPITSGQETQYF.

This chain uses TRBV5-1 with TRBJ2-5; D unclear. CDR3 length equals 15 residues. The V gene lost 0 bases and the J gene lost 1 base, with 10 bases spanning the gap. Germline CDR1 and CDR2: SGHRS and YFSETQ. In nucleotides, the CDR3 is TGCGCCAGCAGCTTGGTGGCCTCTTCCCAAGAGACCCAGTACTTC. Amino acid sequence: CASSLVASSQETQYF.

In its sample, this clonotype was seen a few times. The chain links TRBV20-1 to TRBJ2-3, with 7 bases lining up with TRBD1. This CDR3 contains 14 residues. Germline CDR1 DFQATT, CDR2 SNEGSKA (reference sequence). J gave up 7 bases and V 5 bases, and 12 bases lay outside the gene matches. The DNA of the CDR3 is TGCAGTGCTCGCCCTCCAGGGGGTACGAATACGCAGTATTTT. Translating it yields CSARPPGGTNTQYF.

Concerning this clonotype: Just one base apart from a much larger clone, this may be a read error. The rearrangement joins TRBV7-2 to TRBJ2-6, with a weak D call TRBD1 (5 bases). The germline V gene encodes CDR1 SGHTA and CDR2 FQGNSA. CDR3 length equals 13 residues. The CDR3 DNA reads as TGTGCCAGCATGGAGTCTGGGGCCAACGTCCTGAGTTTC. It encodes CASMESGANVLSF.

This clonotype occurred a few times. V gene TRBV4-3 combines with J gene TRBJ2-1; 7 nucleotides align to TRBD1. V gave up 2 bases and J gave up 0 bases; unmatched junction bases: 10. The CDR3 consists of 18 residues. Germline V lookup: CDR1 LGHNA, CDR2 YSLEER. For the CDR3, the DNA is TGCGCCAGCAGCCAAACTTTAGGACAGGCAAGCTCCTACAATGAGCAGTTCTTC. It yields the protein CASSQTLGQASSYNEQFF.

This clonotype was seen just once. One end of the junction varies from germline; a read error may be responsible. J is TRBJ2-5 and V is TRBV14; 7 bases map to TRBD2. The CDR3 has 18 residues. CDR1 and CDR2 from the germline V gene are SGHDN and FVKESK. Here the CDR3 reads CACSQPHTVQAGSETQYF. The CDR3 coding sequence is TGTGCCTGCAGCCAACCCCACACGGTTCAAGCGGGGTCAGAGACCCAGTACTTC.

This chain links TRBV10-1 with TRBJ2-7; a weak D match, TRBD1 (5 bases). Trimming shortened V by 3 bases and J by 7 bases, and 19 bases separated the two germline ends. The CDR3 consists of 15 residues. The germline V gene has CDR1 WNHNN and CDR2 SYGVQD (reference sequence). CDR3 coding DNA: TGCGCCAGCAGTGATAGAGGCAGGGTTATGGAGGAGCAGTACTTC. As protein: CASSDRGRVMEEQYF.

This chain connects TRBV20-1 to TRBJ1-5; D gene ambiguous. This CDR3 region has 15 residues. Trimming took off 3 bases at V and 0 bases at J, with 12 bases between the two ends. Germline V lookup: CDR1 DFQATT, CDR2 SNEGSKA (reference sequence). CDR3 sequence reads: CSARGIQASNQPQHF. Here the CDR3 DNA reads TGCAGTGCTAGGGGGATCCAGGCTAGCAATCAGCCCCAGCATTTT.

This clonotype was counted only a few times. The CDR3 sequence: CASGRWGADIQYF. DNA of the CDR3: TGTGCCAGCGGCCGGTGGGGGGCGGACATTCAGTACTTC. The rearrangement joins TRBV11-1 to TRBJ2-4; perhaps D is TRBD1 or TRBD2 (6 bases each). In germline, CDR1 is SGHAT, CDR2 FQDESV (reference sequence). CDR3 size: 13 residues. The V gene lost 8 bases and the J gene lost 8 bases, with 16 bases spanning the gap.

This clonotype was counted only a few times. V and J are TRBV4-2 and TRBJ1-2; weak D call: TRBD1 (6 bases). There are 16 residues in the CDR3. Germline V gene lookup returns CDR1 LGHNA and CDR2 YNFKEQ. With 0 bases removed from V and 4 bases from J, the gap between germline ends came to 15 bases. This CDR3 reads CASSQEQIGGTYGYTF. The CDR3 DNA follows: TGTGCCAGCAGCCAAGAACAGATTGGGGGCACCTATGGCTACACCTTC.

The chain recombines TRBV6-2 or TRBV6-3 with TRBJ2-3; D may be TRBD2 (6 bases). V was clipped by 4 bases and J by 2 bases, with 13 bases between them. From germline, CDR1 is MNHEY and CDR2 SVGEGT. This CDR3 contains 15 residues. The CDR3: CASSWGETLTDTQYF. The CDR3 DNA sequence: TGTGCCAGCAGTTGGGGGGAAACCCTCACAGATACGCAGTATTTT.

V gene TRBV3-1 combines with J gene TRBJ2-7; TRBD1 matches at 7 bases. J gave up 12 bases and V 7 bases, and 30 bases lay outside the gene matches. CDR3 size: 18 residues. From germline, CDR1 is LGHDT and CDR2 YNNKEL (reference sequence). The chain's CDR3 is CASKDFRRDSGTEKTRYF. Here the CDR3 DNA reads TGTGCCAGCAAGGACTTTCGCAGGGACAGCGGTACCGAAAAGACCCGGTACTTC.

This clonotype was recorded a few times. The chain has TRBV20-1 and TRBJ2-3; D is undetermined. CDR3 length equals 13 residues. CDR1 and CDR2 from the germline V gene are DFQATT and SNEGSKA (reference sequence). V was pared by 1 base and J by 3 bases, with 8 bases between. CDR3 region: CSARVGTTDTQYF. DNA for the CDR3: TGCAGTGCTAGAGTTGGAACAACAGATACGCAGTATTTT.

In this sample, this clonotype turned up a few times. This sequence joins TRBV18 and TRBJ1-5, with 7 bases fitting TRBD1. This CDR3 has 14 amino acids. CDR1 and CDR2 from the germline V gene are KGHSH and LQKENI. The V segment lost 3 bases and the J segment 7 bases; nucleotides outside the gene matches: 6. The CDR3 protein is CASSPDRARQPQHF. The CDR3 region has the DNA TGTGCCAGCTCACCTGACAGGGCAAGACAGCCCCAGCATTTT.

In this sample, this clonotype turned up a few times. This chain uses TRBV7-9 with TRBJ2-4, with TRBD2 identical over 8 bases. The CDR3 contains 17 residues. J was trimmed by 3 bases and V by 4 bases; bases with no gene match: 11. In germline, CDR1 is SEHNR, CDR2 FQNEAQ (reference sequence). This chain's CDR3 is CASSSIGGVLGKNIQYF. The CDR3 bases are TGTGCCAGCAGCTCAATCGGGGGGGTGCTGGGCAAAAACATTCAGTACTTC.

The table lists this clonotype with many counts. V and J are TRBV28 and TRBJ2-7; D not resolved. Deletions cut 6 bases from V and 3 bases from J, with 9 bases between. This CDR3 spans 12 amino acids. Germline CDR1 MDHEN, CDR2 SYDVKM. The DNA for the CDR3 is TGTGCCAGCAGCTCGGGCTTCTACGAGCAGTACTTC. The encoded protein is CASSSGFYEQYF.